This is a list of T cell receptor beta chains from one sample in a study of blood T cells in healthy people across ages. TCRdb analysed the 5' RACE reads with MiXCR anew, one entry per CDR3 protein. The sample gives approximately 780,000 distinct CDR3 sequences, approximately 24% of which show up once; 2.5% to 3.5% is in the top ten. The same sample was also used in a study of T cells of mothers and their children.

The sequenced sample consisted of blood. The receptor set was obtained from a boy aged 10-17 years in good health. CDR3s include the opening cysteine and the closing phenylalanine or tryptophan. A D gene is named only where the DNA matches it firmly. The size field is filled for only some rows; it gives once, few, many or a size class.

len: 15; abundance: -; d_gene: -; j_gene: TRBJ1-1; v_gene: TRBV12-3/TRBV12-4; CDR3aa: CASSWLSRGNTEAFF; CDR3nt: TGTGCCAGCAGTTGGCTGAGCAGGGGGAACACTGAAGCTTTCTTT
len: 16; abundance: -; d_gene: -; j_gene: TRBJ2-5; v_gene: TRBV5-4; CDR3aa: CASSLGGGFYQETQYF; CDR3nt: TGTGCCAGCAGCTTGGGTGGCGGGTTTTACCAAGAGACCCAGTACTTC
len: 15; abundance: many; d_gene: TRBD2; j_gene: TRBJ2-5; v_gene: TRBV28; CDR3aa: CASNESGTSGGPEYF; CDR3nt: TGTGCCAGCAATGAGTCTGGGACTAGCGGGGGTCCCGAATACTTC
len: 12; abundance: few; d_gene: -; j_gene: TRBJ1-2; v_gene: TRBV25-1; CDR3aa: CAPSPGGFGYTF; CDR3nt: TGTGCCCCTAGTCCGGGGGGCTTTGGCTACACCTTC
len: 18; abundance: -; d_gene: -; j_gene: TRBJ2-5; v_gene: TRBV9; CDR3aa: CASSVGPSGRALQETQYF; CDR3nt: TGTGCCAGCAGCGTGGGACCCTCAGGGCGGGCACTACAAGAGACCCAGTACTTC
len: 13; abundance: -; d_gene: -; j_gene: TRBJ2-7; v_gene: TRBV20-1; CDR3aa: CSATGGNSYEQYF; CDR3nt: TGCAGTGCTACTGGCGGGAATAGTTACGAGCAGTACTTC
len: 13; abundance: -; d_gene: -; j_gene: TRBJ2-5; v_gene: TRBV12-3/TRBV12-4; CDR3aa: CASSLGAYGEQYF; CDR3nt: TGTGCCAGCAGTTTAGGGGCGTATGGGGAGCAGTACTTC
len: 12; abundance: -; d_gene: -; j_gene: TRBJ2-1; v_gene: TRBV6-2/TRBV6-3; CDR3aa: CASSTSMVEQFF; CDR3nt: TGTGCCAGCAGTACGTCTATGGTCGAGCAGTTCTTC
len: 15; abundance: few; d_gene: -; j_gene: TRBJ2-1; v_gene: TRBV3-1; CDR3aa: CASSPSLSSYNEQFF; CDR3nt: TGTGCCAGCAGTCCTAGCCTCAGCTCCTACAATGAGCAGTTCTTC
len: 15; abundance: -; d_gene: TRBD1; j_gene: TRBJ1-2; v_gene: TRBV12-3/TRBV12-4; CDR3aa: CASSFETGSAYGYTF; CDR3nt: TGTGCCAGCAGTTTCGAGACAGGGTCCGCCTATGGCTACACCTTC
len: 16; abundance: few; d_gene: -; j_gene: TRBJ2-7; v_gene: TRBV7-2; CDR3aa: CASSFGDGSVAYEQYF; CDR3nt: TGTGCCAGCAGCTTCGGTGACGGATCAGTGGCCTACGAGCAGTACTTC
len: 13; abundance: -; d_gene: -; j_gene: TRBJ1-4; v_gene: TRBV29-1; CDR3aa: CSVEIAGDEKLFF; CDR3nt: TGCAGCGTTGAAATCGCGGGGGATGAAAAACTGTTTTTT
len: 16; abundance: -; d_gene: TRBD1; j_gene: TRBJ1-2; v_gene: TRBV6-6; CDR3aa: CASSSTGGALNYGYTF; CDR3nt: TGTGCCAGCAGTTCGACAGGGGGCGCATTGAACTACGGCTACACCTTC
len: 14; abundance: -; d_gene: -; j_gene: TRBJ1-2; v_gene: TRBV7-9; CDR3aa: CASSLAPPGPGYTF; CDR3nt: TGTGCCAGCAGCTTAGCGCCCCCAGGGCCTGGCTACACCTTC
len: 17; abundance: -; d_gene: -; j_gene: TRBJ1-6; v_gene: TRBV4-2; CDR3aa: CASNQYDLRDNRSPLHF; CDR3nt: TGTGCCAGCAACCAGTACGACCTCCGGGACAACCGATCACCCCTCCACTTT
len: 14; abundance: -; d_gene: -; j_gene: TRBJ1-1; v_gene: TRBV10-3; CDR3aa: CATSRGGVDTEAFF; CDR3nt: TGTGCCACTTCAAGGGGGGGCGTGGACACTGAAGCTTTCTTT
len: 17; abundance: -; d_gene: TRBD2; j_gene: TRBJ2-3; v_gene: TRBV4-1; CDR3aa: CASSQRGLAGNTDTQYF; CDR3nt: TGCGCCAGCAGCCAAAGAGGACTAGCGGGAAACACAGATACGCAGTATTTT
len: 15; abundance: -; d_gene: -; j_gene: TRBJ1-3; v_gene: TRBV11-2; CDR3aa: CASSLNGRTGNTIYF; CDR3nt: TGTGCCAGCAGCTTAAATGGCAGAACGGGAAACACCATATATTTT
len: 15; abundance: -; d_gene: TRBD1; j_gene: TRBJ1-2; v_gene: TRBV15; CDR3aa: CATSSTGTGDYGYTF; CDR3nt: TGTGCCACCAGCAGCACCGGGACAGGGGATTATGGCTACACCTTC